The 2 T cell receptor beta chains below come from one sample, sequenced in a study of T cells after yellow fever vaccination. One entry per CDR3 protein, called by TCRdb with MiXCR from the 5' RACE reads. This table holds over 200,000 distinct CDR3 sequences, approximately 6.8% found once. The sample consisted of CD4+ T cells sorted from PBMCs, taken on the day of the yellow fever booster vaccination. The receptors come from a young man who received the YFV17D yellow fever vaccine.

In the case of this clonotype: A much more abundant neighbour one base away suggests this may be a read error. The rearrangement joins TRBV24-1 to TRBJ1-5, with D perhaps matching TRBD1 (5 bases). This CDR3 is 16 amino acids long. The germline gives CDR1 KGHDR, CDR2 SFDVKD. The V end was cut by 2 bases, the J end by 8 bases, with 18 bases between. CDR3 in amino acids: CATSDSRLGGNKPQHF. CDR3 bases: TGTGCCACCAGTGATTCTAGGCTGGGGGGTAATAAGCCCCAGCATTTT.

The V gene is TRBV5-4, the J gene TRBJ2-1; possible D gene TRBD2, 6 bases. CDR3 size: 17 residues. Trimming cost V 2 bases and J 9 bases, with 24 bases left between them. CDR1 SGHNT and CDR2 YYREEE come from the germline V gene (reference sequence). CDR3 sequence reads: CASSLRGFASGPGEQFF. CDR3 nucleotide sequence: TGTGCCAGCAGCTTACGGGGGTTTGCTTCGGGGCCCGGTGAGCAGTTCTTC. Full variable domain (remainder filled in from reference TRBV5-4 and TRBJ2-1): ETGVTQSPTHLIKTRGQQVTLRCSSQSGHNTVSWYQQALGQGPQFIFQYYREEENGRGNFPPRFSGLQFPNYSSELNVNALELDDSALYLCASSLRGFASGPGEQFFGPGTRLTVL.